This is a list of T cell receptor beta chains from one sample in a study of Tregs in tolerant kidney transplant recipients. Only in-frame clones appear in the TCRdb table, and some are missing; sequencing was by immunoSEQ multiplex PCR. The sample carries tens of thousands of clones, 93% recorded once. The specimen was CD4+ T cells from blood, collected before the transplant. These receptors originate from a human donor who received a combined kidney and bone marrow transplant. Both conserved end residues are part of each CDR3. A D gene is named only where the DNA matches it firmly. The size of a clone is reported for some rows only, either as once, few or many, or as a class for expanded clones.

V gene	J gene	clone size	D gene	CDR3 DNA	CDR3 protein
TRBV19	TRBJ1-6	.	.	TGTGCCAGTAGTCTTACAGGGAGCTCCTATAATTCACCCCTCCACTTT	CASSLTGSSYNSPLHF
TRBV5-4	TRBJ1-2	.	TRBD1	TGTGCCAGCAGCTTATACGGGACAGGATACCACAAGGATGGCTACACCTTC	CASSLYGTGYHKDGYTF
TRBV18	TRBJ2-7	.	TRBD1	TGTGCCAGCTCACTCCGGGACAGGGCCTACGAGCAGTACTTC	CASSLRDRAYEQYF
TRBV28	TRBJ1-2	.	TRBD1	TGTGCCAGCAGTGACCCGACAGGGTACTATGGCTACACCTTC	CASSDPTGYYGYTF
TRBV19	TRBJ1-5	few	.	TGTGCCAGTAAGGGAGAACGGGGTCAGCCCCAGCATTTT	CASKGERGQPQHF
TRBV2	TRBJ2-5	.	TRBD1	TGTGCCAGCAGGGACAGGGGACAGACCCAGTACTTC	CASRDRGQTQYF
TRBV7-9	TRBJ1-4	.	TRBD1	TGTGCCAGCAGCCAATTCCGGGACAGGGGGCAAGGTGAAAAACTGTTTTTT	CASSQFRDRGQGEKLFF
TRBV19	TRBJ2-1	.	TRBD2	TGTGCCAGTATGAGCGGGAGGTTCAGCTCCTACAATGAGCAGTTCTTC	CASMSGRFSSYNEQFF
TRBV4-3	TRBJ2-1	once	.	TGCGCCAGCAGCCAAGGTAGATTCTCCTCTAGCGCCCGCTCCTACAATGAGCAGTTCTTC	CASSQGRFSSSARSYNEQFF
TRBV7-8	TRBJ1-2	.	TRBD1	TGTGCCAGCAGCCTACAGGGGGTCTATGGCTACACCTTC	CASSLQGVYGYTF
TRBV2	TRBJ2-7	.	.	TGTGCCAGCAGCCGGGGGGCGGGGCCCGGGGACGAGCAGTACTTC	CASSRGAGPGDEQYF
TRBV2	TRBJ1-2	.	TRBD1	TGTGCCAGCAGGCAGGACAGGGGCTATGGCTACACCTTC	CASRQDRGYGYTF
TRBV19	TRBJ1-2	.	.	TGTGCCAGTAGTCCACAGGGCGATAACTATGGCTACACCTTC	CASSPQGDNYGYTF
TRBV7-3	TRBJ1-5	.	.	TGTGCCAGCAGCGGACACAGAAGGGATCAGCCCCAGCATTTT	CASSGHRRDQPQHF
TRBV28	TRBJ2-3	once	.	TGTGCCAGCCAGCAGTGGGAGGGGGGAGACACAGATACGCAGTATTTT	CASQQWEGGDTDTQYF
TRBV9	TRBJ2-1	once	TRBD2	TGTGCCAGCAGCGTAGGAGGGACTAGCGGGAGAGGGGAGCAGTTCTTC	CASSVGGTSGRGEQFF
TRBV29-1	TRBJ2-1	.	.	TGCAGCGTTGAAGAAGACAGCTACAATGAGCAGTTCTTC	CSVEEDSYNEQFF
TRBV18	TRBJ2-6	.	.	TGTGCCAGCTCTCCAGGGGGGGGCACGGGGGCCAACGTCCTGACTTTC	CASSPGGGTGANVLTF
TRBV6-1	TRBJ2-2	once	.	TGTGCCAGCAGGGTCGGTTACGACACCGGGGAGCTGTTTTTT	CASRVGYDTGELFF
TRBV27	TRBJ2-3	.	TRBD2	TGTGCCAGCAGTCCCCTTCTAGCGGGGGACCTTAGCACAGATACGCAGTATTTT	CASSPLLAGDLSTDTQYF
TRBV2	TRBJ1-3	few	.	TGTGCCAGCAGGAGCGGGGGAAACACCATATATTTT	CASRSGGNTIYF
TRBV19	TRBJ1-2	.	TRBD1	TGTGCCAGTAGTATAGCAACAGGGGAAGGGAACTATGGCTACACCTTC	CASSIATGEGNYGYTF
TRBV6-1	TRBJ1-5	.	.	TGTGCCAGCAGTGTAAGAGGCCAGGGAATTCAGCCCCAGCATTTT	CASSVRGQGIQPQHF
TRBV30	TRBJ1-5	.	.	TGTGCCTGGAGTCTGGGACATGAGAATCAGCCCCAGCATTTT	CAWSLGHENQPQHF
TRBV6-1	TRBJ1-2	.	.	TGTGCCAGCAGTGAAGTGGGGGCGACAGCTAACTATGGCTACACCTTC	CASSEVGATANYGYTF
TRBV4-3	TRBJ1-2	.	TRBD1	TGCGCCAGCAGCCAAGTCCAGGGGGTTGGTGGCTACACCTTC	CASSQVQGVGGYTF
TRBV5-1	TRBJ1-2	.	TRBD1	TGCGCCAGCAGCCAATCGGACAGGGGAAACTATGGCTACACCTTC	CASSQSDRGNYGYTF